This is a list of T cell receptor beta chains from one sample in a study of technical replicates of blood from several donors. Clones were read by immunoSEQ multiplex PCR, and TCRdb kept only the in-frame ones, dropping some. The profile shows tens of thousands of clones, 90% to 95% of them singletons. Sequencing input: T cells isolated from PBMCs. These receptors originate from a human donor in good health. CDR3s include the opening cysteine and the closing phenylalanine or tryptophan. Each record gives: V gene, D gene, clone size, J gene, CDR3 DNA, CDR3 protein. The D gene is left open where the match is weak. Clone size is given for some rows only: seen once, a few or many times, or a class if the clone is expanded.

v_gene: TRBV6-1
d_gene: TRBD1
abundance: -
j_gene: TRBJ1-2
CDR3nt: TGTGCCAGCAGTGAAACACGGACAGGGTCCTATGGCTACACCTTC
CDR3aa: CASSETRTGSYGYTF

v_gene: TRBV27
d_gene: -
abundance: -
j_gene: TRBJ1-1
CDR3nt: TGTGCCAGCAGTTCAGGAGGCACTGAAGCTTTCTTT
CDR3aa: CASSSGGTEAFF

v_gene: TRBV11-1
d_gene: -
abundance: -
j_gene: TRBJ2-1
CDR3nt: TGTGCCAGCAGCTTAGTCTCGGACATGCAGTTCTTC
CDR3aa: CASSLVSDMQFF

v_gene: TRBV7-8
d_gene: -
abundance: -
j_gene: TRBJ2-2
CDR3nt: TGTGCCAGCAGCTTTTCCCCATCAGGGGAGCTGTTTTTT
CDR3aa: CASSFSPSGELFF

v_gene: TRBV19
d_gene: -
abundance: -
j_gene: TRBJ1-1
CDR3nt: TGTGCCAGTAGTATTCAGGGAATCACTGAAGCTTTCTTT
CDR3aa: CASSIQGITEAFF

v_gene: TRBV4-3
d_gene: -
abundance: -
j_gene: TRBJ2-7
CDR3nt: TGCGCCAGCAGCCAAGAGGCCTTCTACGAGCAGTACTTC
CDR3aa: CASSQEAFYEQYF

v_gene: TRBV5-6
d_gene: -
abundance: -
j_gene: TRBJ1-1
CDR3nt: TGTGCCAGCAGCTTGGTTGGGCTACTTGAAGCTTTCTTT
CDR3aa: CASSLVGLLEAFF

v_gene: TRBV11-3
d_gene: TRBD1
abundance: -
j_gene: TRBJ2-4
CDR3nt: TGTGCCAGCAGCTTAGGGACAGGCAAAAACATTCAGTACTTC
CDR3aa: CASSLGTGKNIQYF

v_gene: TRBV25-1
d_gene: -
abundance: -
j_gene: TRBJ2-6
CDR3nt: TGTGCCAGCAGTGGATACGGCTCTGGGGCCAACGTCCTGACTTTC
CDR3aa: CASSGYGSGANVLTF

v_gene: TRBV5-1
d_gene: -
abundance: -
j_gene: TRBJ2-5
CDR3nt: TGCGCCAGCAGCTCACAATACCAAGAGACCCAGTACTTC
CDR3aa: CASSSQYQETQYF

v_gene: TRBV15
d_gene: TRBD2
abundance: -
j_gene: TRBJ2-7
CDR3nt: TGTGCCACCAGCAGAGATCCCCATTCTAGCGGGATTGGCGAGCAGTACTTC
CDR3aa: CATSRDPHSSGIGEQYF

v_gene: TRBV6-1
d_gene: TRBD1
abundance: -
j_gene: TRBJ1-5
CDR3nt: TGTGCCAGCAAGACGGACAGGGGGCTAGGTCAGCCCCAGCATTTT
CDR3aa: CASKTDRGLGQPQHF

v_gene: TRBV9
d_gene: TRBD2
abundance: -
j_gene: TRBJ2-3
CDR3nt: TGTGCCAGCAGCGCCCTAAGCGGGAGGGCAGCAGATACGCAGTATTTT
CDR3aa: CASSALSGRAADTQYF

v_gene: TRBV30
d_gene: -
abundance: -
j_gene: TRBJ2-1
CDR3nt: TGTGCCTGGAGTGTAGGGGGAGGGCCACAGTTCTTC
CDR3aa: CAWSVGGGPQFF

v_gene: TRBV19
d_gene: TRBD1
abundance: -
j_gene: TRBJ1-1
CDR3nt: TGTGCCAGTAGTATTGTGACAGGGGGTGAAGCTTTCTTT
CDR3aa: CASSIVTGGEAFF

v_gene: TRBV30
d_gene: -
abundance: -
j_gene: TRBJ2-7
CDR3nt: TGTGCCTGGAGTGTCCAGGGACTCGGGCCCTACGAGCAGTACTTC
CDR3aa: CAWSVQGLGPYEQYF

v_gene: TRBV28
d_gene: TRBD2
abundance: once
j_gene: TRBJ2-7
CDR3nt: TGTGCCAGCAGGCCAGCGGGAGCAACCTACGAGCAGTACTTC
CDR3aa: CASRPAGATYEQYF

v_gene: TRBV7-9
d_gene: -
abundance: -
j_gene: TRBJ1-2
CDR3nt: TGTGCCAGCAGCCCAAGCGGGAATGGCTACACCTTC
CDR3aa: CASSPSGNGYTF

v_gene: TRBV7-2
d_gene: -
abundance: -
j_gene: TRBJ2-7
CDR3nt: TGTGCCAGCAGCTTAGGGTATGGGACACAAAGTCCATCCTACGAGCAGTACTTC
CDR3aa: CASSLGYGTQSPSYEQYF

v_gene: TRBV4-2
d_gene: -
abundance: once
j_gene: TRBJ2-1
CDR3nt: TGTGCCAGCAGCCAGGCTTCTAGCGTCCTGAAGTACAATGAGCAGTTCTTC
CDR3aa: CASSQASSVLKYNEQFF

v_gene: TRBV18
d_gene: -
abundance: once
j_gene: TRBJ1-2
CDR3nt: TGTGCCAGCTCACCGCGGGGGAGTTCGAACTATGGCTACACCTTC
CDR3aa: CASSPRGSSNYGYTF

v_gene: TRBV11-2
d_gene: TRBD2
abundance: -
j_gene: TRBJ2-1
CDR3nt: TGTGCCACTAGAACTAGCGGGACCTACAATGAGCAGTTCTTC
CDR3aa: CATRTSGTYNEQFF

v_gene: TRBV10-1
d_gene: TRBD2
abundance: -
j_gene: TRBJ2-7
CDR3nt: TGCGCCAGCAGTGAGTTCACTAGCGGCCGGGGCGAGCAGTACTTC
CDR3aa: CASSEFTSGRGEQYF

v_gene: TRBV15
d_gene: -
abundance: -
j_gene: TRBJ2-7
CDR3nt: TGTGCCACCAGCAGGCGCTACGAGCAGTACTTC
CDR3aa: CATSRRYEQYF

v_gene: TRBV28
d_gene: TRBD2
abundance: -
j_gene: TRBJ2-3
CDR3nt: TGTGCCAGCAGTTCGGTAAGCGGGAGAGACACAGATACGCAGTATTTT
CDR3aa: CASSSVSGRDTDTQYF

v_gene: TRBV7-2
d_gene: -
abundance: -
j_gene: TRBJ2-2
CDR3nt: TGTGCCAGCAGCGGACCATTTGGTAGCGTCACCGGGGAGCTGTTTTTT
CDR3aa: CASSGPFGSVTGELFF

v_gene: TRBV7-3
d_gene: -
abundance: -
j_gene: TRBJ1-2
CDR3nt: TGTGCCAGCAGCTTTAGCAAGGGAGAAGGCTACACCTTC
CDR3aa: CASSFSKGEGYTF

v_gene: TRBV5-4
d_gene: -
abundance: -
j_gene: TRBJ1-2
CDR3nt: TGTGCCAGCAGCTCCGACAGGATCTATGGCTACACCTTC
CDR3aa: CASSSDRIYGYTF

v_gene: TRBV5-4
d_gene: -
abundance: -
j_gene: TRBJ2-1
CDR3nt: TGTGCCAGCAGTACCCCGACAGGTACTACCTCCTACAATGAGCAGTTCTTC
CDR3aa: CASSTPTGTTSYNEQFF

v_gene: TRBV10-3
d_gene: TRBD1
abundance: -
j_gene: TRBJ1-1
CDR3nt: TGTGCCATCAGTGCCCCGGGACAGGGGTCAGCTGAAGCTTTCTTT
CDR3aa: CAISAPGQGSAEAFF

v_gene: TRBV7-3
d_gene: TRBD2
abundance: -
j_gene: TRBJ2-7
CDR3nt: TGTGCCAGCAGCTCGACTAGCGGCCCCGACTACGAGCAGTACTTC
CDR3aa: CASSSTSGPDYEQYF

v_gene: TRBV30
d_gene: TRBD1
abundance: -
j_gene: TRBJ2-7
CDR3nt: TGTGCCTGGAGCCCCCTCGACAGGGATTGGTACGAGCAGTACTTC
CDR3aa: CAWSPLDRDWYEQYF

v_gene: TRBV7-9
d_gene: TRBD1
abundance: -
j_gene: TRBJ2-7
CDR3nt: TGTGCCAGCAGCGGACAGGGAGAGGGCGAGCAGTACTTC
CDR3aa: CASSGQGEGEQYF

v_gene: TRBV12-5
d_gene: TRBD1
abundance: -
j_gene: TRBJ2-1
CDR3nt: TGTGCTAGTGCCTCGGGACAGTCCTACAATGAGCAGTTCTTC
CDR3aa: CASASGQSYNEQFF

v_gene: TRBV9
d_gene: TRBD2
abundance: -
j_gene: TRBJ2-4
CDR3nt: TGTGCCAGCAGCCCTACTAGCGGGAGTGCGAACATTCAGTACTTC
CDR3aa: CASSPTSGSANIQYF

v_gene: TRBV9
d_gene: -
abundance: once
j_gene: TRBJ1-4
CDR3nt: TGTGCCAGCAGCCCCAGATTGGGAGGCCCTTTTAATGAAAAACTGTTTTTT
CDR3aa: CASSPRLGGPFNEKLFF

v_gene: TRBV9
d_gene: -
abundance: -
j_gene: TRBJ1-1
CDR3nt: TGTGCCAGCAGCCCCGGGATAAACACTGAAGCTTTCTTT
CDR3aa: CASSPGINTEAFF

v_gene: TRBV7-2
d_gene: TRBD1
abundance: -
j_gene: TRBJ2-5
CDR3nt: TGTGCCAGCAGCTTTGGGACAGGGGGAATTAAGACCCAGTACTTC
CDR3aa: CASSFGTGGIKTQYF

v_gene: TRBV5-8
d_gene: -
abundance: -
j_gene: TRBJ2-7
CDR3nt: TGTGCCAGCAGCTTGGGACAGGTCCTATCCGAGCAGTACTTC
CDR3aa: CASSLGQVLSEQYF

v_gene: TRBV30
d_gene: TRBD1
abundance: -
j_gene: TRBJ2-3
CDR3nt: TGTGCCTGGAGCACAGGGGCAGATACGCAGTATTTT
CDR3aa: CAWSTGADTQYF

v_gene: TRBV9
d_gene: -
abundance: -
j_gene: TRBJ2-1
CDR3nt: TGTGCCAGCACTCCAGGAGGGTCCTTCGGAGCCTACAATGAGCAGTTCTTC
CDR3aa: CASTPGGSFGAYNEQFF

v_gene: TRBV9
d_gene: TRBD1
abundance: -
j_gene: TRBJ2-1
CDR3nt: TGTGCCAGCAGCGTAAGCCAGGGGGCCCACAATGAGCAGTTCTTC
CDR3aa: CASSVSQGAHNEQFF

v_gene: TRBV10-3
d_gene: TRBD1
abundance: -
j_gene: TRBJ2-1
CDR3nt: TGTGCCATCAGGAAGGGTGGGACAGGGTCGTCTGAGCAGTTCTTC
CDR3aa: CAIRKGGTGSSEQFF

v_gene: TRBV6-1
d_gene: TRBD1
abundance: -
j_gene: TRBJ2-5
CDR3nt: TGTGCCAGCAGTGGGGACAGGAGAGAGACCCAGTACTTC
CDR3aa: CASSGDRRETQYF

v_gene: TRBV7-9
d_gene: -
abundance: -
j_gene: TRBJ2-2
CDR3nt: TGTGCCAGCAGCCCGGTTAGCGCCGGGGAGCTGTTTTTT
CDR3aa: CASSPVSAGELFF

v_gene: TRBV27
d_gene: TRBD1
abundance: -
j_gene: TRBJ2-3
CDR3nt: TGTGCCAGCAGTTTGAGCGTCCGGGGACAGACAGATACGCAGTATTTT
CDR3aa: CASSLSVRGQTDTQYF

v_gene: TRBV4-1
d_gene: TRBD1
abundance: -
j_gene: TRBJ1-1
CDR3nt: TGCGCCAGCAGCCAAGGGACAGGGCTGGGCACTGAAGCTTTCTTT
CDR3aa: CASSQGTGLGTEAFF

v_gene: TRBV19
d_gene: -
abundance: -
j_gene: TRBJ1-2
CDR3nt: TGTGCCAGAGAGGCCTCTGAACTCTCTAACTATGGCTACACCTTC
CDR3aa: CAREASELSNYGYTF

v_gene: TRBV28
d_gene: -
abundance: -
j_gene: TRBJ1-3
CDR3nt: TGTGCCAGCAGTTTAAGCGGAGCTGGAAACACCATATATTTT
CDR3aa: CASSLSGAGNTIYF

v_gene: TRBV2
d_gene: TRBD1
abundance: -
j_gene: TRBJ1-4
CDR3nt: TGTGCCAGCGTAGAAGGACAGGGGAGCGGTGAAAAACTGTTTTTT
CDR3aa: CASVEGQGSGEKLFF

v_gene: TRBV2
d_gene: TRBD2
abundance: once
j_gene: TRBJ2-7
CDR3nt: TGTGCCATCCAGACTAGCGGGAGCTACGAGCAGTACTTC
CDR3aa: CAIQTSGSYEQYF

v_gene: TRBV30
d_gene: -
abundance: -
j_gene: TRBJ1-5
CDR3nt: TGTGCCTGGAGGGGAGGTAGCAATCAGCCCCAGCATTTT
CDR3aa: CAWRGGSNQPQHF

v_gene: TRBV28
d_gene: TRBD1
abundance: -
j_gene: TRBJ2-7
CDR3nt: TGTGCCAGCAGGCGGCCGGGACAGTCCTCCTACGAGCAGTACTTC
CDR3aa: CASRRPGQSSYEQYF

v_gene: TRBV19
d_gene: -
abundance: once
j_gene: TRBJ2-7
CDR3nt: TGTGCCAGTAGTACCCCCTACTTGAGCTCCTACGAGCAGTACTTC
CDR3aa: CASSTPYLSSYEQYF

v_gene: TRBV4-1
d_gene: TRBD2
abundance: -
j_gene: TRBJ2-1
CDR3nt: TGCGCCAGCAGCCAAACCCCCGGGCGGGAGATCGACAATGAGCAGTTCTTC
CDR3aa: CASSQTPGREIDNEQFF

v_gene: TRBV10-3
d_gene: -
abundance: -
j_gene: TRBJ2-2
CDR3nt: TGTGCCATCCGGGAAGCGAACACCGGGGAGCTGTTTTTT
CDR3aa: CAIREANTGELFF

v_gene: TRBV5-1
d_gene: -
abundance: -
j_gene: TRBJ1-1
CDR3nt: TGCGCCAGCAGCACTTCCGTGACGGAGAAGAACACTGAAGCTTTCTTT
CDR3aa: CASSTSVTEKNTEAFF

v_gene: TRBV7-9
d_gene: -
abundance: -
j_gene: TRBJ2-2
CDR3nt: TGTGCCAGCAGCCAACTAGGCGGGAACACCGGGGAGCTGTTTTTT
CDR3aa: CASSQLGGNTGELFF

v_gene: TRBV6-5
d_gene: TRBD1
abundance: -
j_gene: TRBJ2-7
CDR3nt: TGTGCCAGCAGTTACTCCGGAGACAGGGCCTACGAGCAGTACTTC
CDR3aa: CASSYSGDRAYEQYF

v_gene: TRBV28
d_gene: -
abundance: -
j_gene: TRBJ2-7
CDR3nt: TGTGCCAGCAGTTTTGCGGGGTCCTACGAGCAGTACTTC
CDR3aa: CASSFAGSYEQYF